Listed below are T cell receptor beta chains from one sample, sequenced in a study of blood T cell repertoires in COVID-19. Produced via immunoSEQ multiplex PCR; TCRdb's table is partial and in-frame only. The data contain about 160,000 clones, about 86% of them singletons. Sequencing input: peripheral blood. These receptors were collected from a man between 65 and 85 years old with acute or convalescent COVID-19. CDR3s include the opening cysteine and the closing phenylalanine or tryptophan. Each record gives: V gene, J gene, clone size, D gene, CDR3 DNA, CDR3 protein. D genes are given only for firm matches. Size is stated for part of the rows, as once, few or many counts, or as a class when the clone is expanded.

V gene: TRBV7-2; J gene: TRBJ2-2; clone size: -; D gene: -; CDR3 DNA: TGTGCCAGCAGCTTAGCGGTTCTAGCGAAACCCACCGGGGAGCTGTTTTTT; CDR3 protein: CASSLAVLAKPTGELFF
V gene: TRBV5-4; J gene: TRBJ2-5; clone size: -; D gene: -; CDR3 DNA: TGTGCCAGCAGCCCACCGGGCAGGGCCACGAAAGAGACCCAGTACTTC; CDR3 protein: CASSPPGRATKETQYF
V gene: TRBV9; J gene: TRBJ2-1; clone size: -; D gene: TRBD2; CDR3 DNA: TGTGCCAGCAGCGTCGGACTAGTTAACAATGAGCAGTTCTTC; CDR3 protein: CASSVGLVNNEQFF
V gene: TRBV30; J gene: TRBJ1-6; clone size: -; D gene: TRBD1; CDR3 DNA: TGTGCCTCAAGCTCCGGGACAGGGGCTAATTCACCCCTCCACTTT; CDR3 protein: CASSSGTGANSPLHF
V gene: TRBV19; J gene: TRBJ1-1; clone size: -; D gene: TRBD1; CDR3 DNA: TGTGCCAGTAGCCTTGGGGACAGGGGGCTTTGGGCTTTCTTT; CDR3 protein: CASSLGDRGLWAFF
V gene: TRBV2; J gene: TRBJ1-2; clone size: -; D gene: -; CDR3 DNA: TGTGCCAGCAGTGAGAATTACAGGGCTAGTGGCTACACCTTC; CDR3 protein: CASSENYRASGYTF
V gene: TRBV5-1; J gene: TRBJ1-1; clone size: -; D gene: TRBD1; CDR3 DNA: TGCGCCAGCAGCCCAACTACAGGGGTCGGCACTGAAGCTTTCTTT; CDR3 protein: CASSPTTGVGTEAFF
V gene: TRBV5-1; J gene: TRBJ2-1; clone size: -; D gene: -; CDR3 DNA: TGCGCCAGCAGCTTGGGTGGAGGAGGGTACAATGAGCAGTTCTTC; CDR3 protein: CASSLGGGGYNEQFF
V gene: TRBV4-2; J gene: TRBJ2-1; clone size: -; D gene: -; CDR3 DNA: TGTGCCAGCAGCCAAGCGCCGGGGGAAGGCCTAGAGAGGACATATGAGCAGTTCTTC; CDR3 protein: CASSQAPGEGLERTYEQFF
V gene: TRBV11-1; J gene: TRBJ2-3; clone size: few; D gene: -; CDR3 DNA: TGTGCCAGCAGCTTAGCGGGAGTGGTAAATACGCAGTATTTT; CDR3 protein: CASSLAGVVNTQYF
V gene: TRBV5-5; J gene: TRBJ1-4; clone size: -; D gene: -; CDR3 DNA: TGTGCCAGCAGCTTGAGTCCCAACAGTGCTGGTGGAAAACTGTTTTTT; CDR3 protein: CASSLSPNSAGGKLFF
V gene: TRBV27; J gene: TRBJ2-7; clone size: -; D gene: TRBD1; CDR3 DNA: TGTGCCAGCAGTTACGGGGACAGGGCCTACGAGCAGTACTTC; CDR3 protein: CASSYGDRAYEQYF
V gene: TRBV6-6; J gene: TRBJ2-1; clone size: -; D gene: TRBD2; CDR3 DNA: TGTGCCAGCAGTTCCGGGACTAGCGGGAGAGCTGAGCAGTTCTTC; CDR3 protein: CASSSGTSGRAEQFF
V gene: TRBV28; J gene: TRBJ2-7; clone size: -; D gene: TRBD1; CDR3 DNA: TGTGCCAGCAGTCTCCCGGGACAGGGGATCGTGCAGTACTTC; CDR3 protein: CASSLPGQGIVQYF
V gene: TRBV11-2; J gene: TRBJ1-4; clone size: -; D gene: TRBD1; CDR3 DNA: TGTGCCAGCAGCCCGTTAGACAGGGGGGCGACTAATGAAAAACTGTTTTTT; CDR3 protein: CASSPLDRGATNEKLFF
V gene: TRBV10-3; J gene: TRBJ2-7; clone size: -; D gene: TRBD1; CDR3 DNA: TGTGCCATCAGTGAACAGGGGAGAGAGTACTTC; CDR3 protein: CAISEQGREYF
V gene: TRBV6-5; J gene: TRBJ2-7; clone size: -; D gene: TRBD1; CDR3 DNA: TGTGCCAGCAGTTACCCGGGACAGGGGTCCTACGAGCAGTACTTC; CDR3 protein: CASSYPGQGSYEQYF
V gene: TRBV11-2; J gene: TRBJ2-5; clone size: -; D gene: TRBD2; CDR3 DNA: TGTGCCAGCAGCCTGGGACTAGCGGGTCGGGGGCCAGAGACCCAGTACTTC; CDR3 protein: CASSLGLAGRGPETQYF
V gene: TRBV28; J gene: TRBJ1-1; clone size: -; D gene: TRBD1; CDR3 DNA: TGTGCCAGCAGGTCTTTCGGACAGGGGATCACTGAAGCTTTCTTT; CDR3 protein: CASRSFGQGITEAFF
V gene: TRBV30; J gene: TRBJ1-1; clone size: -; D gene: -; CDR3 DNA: TGTGCCTGGAGTGTCGCAGGGGACCTCCCTGAAGCTTTCTTT; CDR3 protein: CAWSVAGDLPEAFF
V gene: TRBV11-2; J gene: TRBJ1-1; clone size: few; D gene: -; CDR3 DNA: TGTGCCAGCAGCCCCCGGGGGGCCAAGGGTACTGAAGCTTTCTTT; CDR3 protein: CASSPRGAKGTEAFF
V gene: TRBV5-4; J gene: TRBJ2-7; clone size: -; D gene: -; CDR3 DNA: TGTGCCAGCAGCTTGCAACAGAAGCCCTCCGAGCAGTACTTC; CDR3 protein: CASSLQQKPSEQYF
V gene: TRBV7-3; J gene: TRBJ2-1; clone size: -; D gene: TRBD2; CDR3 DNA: TGTGCCAGCAGCCACAAGACTAGCGGGACCGGTGAGCAGTTCTTC; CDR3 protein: CASSHKTSGTGEQFF
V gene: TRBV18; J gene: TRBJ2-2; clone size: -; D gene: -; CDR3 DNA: TGTGCCAGCTCACCACAACAAACGAACACCGGGGAGCTGTTTTTT; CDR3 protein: CASSPQQTNTGELFF
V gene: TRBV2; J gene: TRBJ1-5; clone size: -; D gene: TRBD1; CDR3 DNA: TGTGCCAGCAGTGAGTTACAGGGGTATCAGCCCCAGCATTTT; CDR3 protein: CASSELQGYQPQHF
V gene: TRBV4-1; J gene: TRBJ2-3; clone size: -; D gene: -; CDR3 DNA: TGCGCCAGCAGCCAGGACAGTAACACAGATACGCAGTATTTT; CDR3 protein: CASSQDSNTDTQYF
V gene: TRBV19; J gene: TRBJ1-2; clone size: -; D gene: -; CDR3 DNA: TGTGCCAGTAGTATCTCGCGCCTCGGTCGTGGCTACACCTTC; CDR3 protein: CASSISRLGRGYTF